These T cell receptor beta chains were read from a single sample in a study of spatial heterogeneity in lung cancer. TCRdb independently ran MiXCR on the 5' RACE reads; one entry per CDR3 protein. The sample gives around 100,000 distinct CDR3 sequences, about 4.4% of which show up once; about 20% is in the top ten. This specimen was lung tumor tissue, taken at surgery. Every receptor here comes from a male donor with early-stage non-small cell lung cancer. Each CDR3 is given with its conserved first and last residue. The order of the fields is J gene, clone size, D gene, V gene, CDR3 protein, CDR3 DNA. D genes are given only for firm matches. Size is stated for part of the rows, as once, few or many counts, or as a class when the clone is expanded.

J gene: TRBJ2-2; clone size: many; D gene: .; V gene: TRBV4-1; CDR3 protein: CASSQGQGYPGELFF; CDR3 DNA: TGCGCCAGCAGCCAAGGGCAGGGTTACCCCGGGGAGCTGTTTTTT
J gene: TRBJ1-1; clone size: many; D gene: .; V gene: TRBV4-1; CDR3 protein: CASSQFTGHLDEAFF; CDR3 DNA: TGCGCCAGCAGCCAATTCACAGGGCATTTGGATGAAGCTTTCTTT
J gene: TRBJ2-5; clone size: many; D gene: .; V gene: TRBV29-1; CDR3 protein: CSALQGTQYF; CDR3 DNA: TGCAGCGCTTTACAGGGTACCCAGTACTTC
J gene: TRBJ1-5; clone size: .; D gene: .; V gene: TRBV20-1; CDR3 protein: CSATPSGVENQPQHF; CDR3 DNA: TGCAGTGCTACCCCTTCGGGGGTTGAGAATCAGCCCCAGCATTTT
J gene: TRBJ2-2; clone size: many; D gene: .; V gene: TRBV5-4; CDR3 protein: CASSYGVDTGELFF; CDR3 DNA: TGTGCCAGCAGCTACGGGGTGGACACCGGGGAGCTGTTTTTT
J gene: TRBJ2-7; clone size: many; D gene: .; V gene: TRBV5-1; CDR3 protein: CASSLLELAPEQYF; CDR3 DNA: TGCGCCAGCAGCTTGTTAGAACTAGCCCCCGAGCAGTACTTC
J gene: TRBJ2-7; clone size: many; D gene: .; V gene: TRBV29-1; CDR3 protein: CSVEAGQDYEQYF; CDR3 DNA: TGCAGCGTTGAAGCAGGTCAAGACTACGAGCAGTACTTC
J gene: TRBJ2-7; clone size: .; D gene: .; V gene: TRBV5-1; CDR3 protein: CASSLGGISYEQYF; CDR3 DNA: TGCGCCAGCAGCTTGGGCGGCATCTCCTACGAGCAGTACTTC
J gene: TRBJ2-1; clone size: many; D gene: .; V gene: TRBV5-6; CDR3 protein: CASSLIRAGSRSYNEQFF; CDR3 DNA: TGTGCCAGCAGCTTGATTAGGGCCGGATCCCGCTCCTACAATGAGCAGTTCTTC
J gene: TRBJ2-4; clone size: many; D gene: .; V gene: TRBV6-2/TRBV6-3; CDR3 protein: CASRVRGVGNIQYF; CDR3 DNA: TGTGCCAGCAGGGTCAGGGGTGTCGGAAACATTCAGTACTTC
J gene: TRBJ2-7; clone size: many; D gene: .; V gene: TRBV29-1; CDR3 protein: CSVSREAREQYF; CDR3 DNA: TGCAGCGTTTCTCGTGAAGCGAGGGAGCAGTACTTC
J gene: TRBJ1-1; clone size: few; D gene: .; V gene: TRBV4-2; CDR3 protein: CASSQVGAGYAEAFF; CDR3 DNA: TGTGCCAGCAGCCAAGTTGGGGCAGGGTACGCTGAAGCTTTCTTT
J gene: TRBJ1-5; clone size: many; D gene: TRBD1; V gene: TRBV28; CDR3 protein: CASRGTGGKPQHF; CDR3 DNA: TGTGCCAGCAGAGGGACAGGGGGCAAGCCCCAGCATTTT
J gene: TRBJ2-7; clone size: many; D gene: .; V gene: TRBV4-1; CDR3 protein: CASSRGMTSGQYF; CDR3 DNA: TGCGCCAGCAGCCGAGGAATGACTAGTGGGCAGTACTTC
J gene: TRBJ2-7; clone size: few; D gene: .; V gene: TRBV11-2; CDR3 protein: CASSFAGPYEQYF; CDR3 DNA: TGTGCCAGCAGCTTCGCGGGTCCCTACGAGCAGTACTTC
J gene: TRBJ2-2; clone size: many; D gene: TRBD2; V gene: TRBV10-2; CDR3 protein: CASRGLAGGPKLTGELFF; CDR3 DNA: TGCGCCAGCAGGGGACTAGCGGGAGGCCCCAAATTAACCGGGGAGCTGTTTTTT
J gene: TRBJ1-1; clone size: many; D gene: .; V gene: TRBV20-1; CDR3 protein: CSARGQLGRNTEAFF; CDR3 DNA: TGCAGTGCCCGGGGCCAACTAGGGCGGAACACTGAAGCTTTCTTT
J gene: TRBJ1-5; clone size: many; D gene: .; V gene: TRBV6-2/TRBV6-3; CDR3 protein: CASRYDPRGQPQHF; CDR3 DNA: TGTGCCAGCAGGTATGACCCCAGAGGTCAGCCCCAGCATTTT
J gene: TRBJ2-7; clone size: many; D gene: .; V gene: TRBV5-1; CDR3 protein: CASSLGTAIYEQYF; CDR3 DNA: TGCGCCAGCAGCTTGGGGACAGCGATTTACGAGCAGTACTTC
J gene: TRBJ1-5; clone size: many; D gene: .; V gene: TRBV15; CDR3 protein: CATSRVLSNQPQHF; CDR3 DNA: TGTGCCACCAGCAGGGTTCTTAGCAATCAGCCCCAGCATTTT
J gene: TRBJ2-5; clone size: .; D gene: TRBD2; V gene: TRBV6-5; CDR3 protein: CASSYSRAGVKTQYF; CDR3 DNA: TGTGCCAGCAGTTACTCGAGAGCGGGAGTGAAGACCCAGTACTTC
J gene: TRBJ1-4; clone size: many; D gene: .; V gene: TRBV2; CDR3 protein: CASSSDRSLEKLFF; CDR3 DNA: TGTGCCAGCAGTTCCGACAGGAGTCTCGAAAAACTGTTTTTT